What follows are 2 T cell receptor beta chains derived from one specimen sequenced in a study of blood T cells in healthy people across ages. A second PCR, run for about 6 to 11 cycles, used a sample-barcoded 5' primer plus a J-beta primer mix. TCRdb processed the 5' RACE reads anew with MiXCR; each CDR3 protein has one entry. This table holds hundreds of thousands of distinct CDR3 sequences, 25% to 30% found once. Input material: blood. Source of these receptors: a woman of 80 years or more in good health.

V usage is TRBV30 and J usage is TRBJ2-2, with a tentative D call TRBD1 (7 bases). The germline gives CDR1 GTSNPN, CDR2 SVGIG (reference sequence). This CDR3 is 17 amino acids long. Deletions cut 0 bases from V and 1 base from J, with 15 bases between. The DNA of the CDR3 is TGTGCCTGGAGTGTAAGGAGGGACAGTAAGAACACCGGGGAGCTGTTTTTT. It encodes CAWSVRRDSKNTGELFF.

As to this clonotype: At one end, the junction sequence differs from germline, possibly due to a read error. The chain combines TRBV20-1 with TRBJ2-1; D unclear. The CDR3 is 12 amino acids. The germline gives CDR1 DFQATT, CDR2 SNEGSKA (reference sequence). The CDR3 DNA reads TGCGGTGGTGATCGGTCGAACAATGAGCGGTTCTTC. Translating gives CGGDRSNNERFF.